This T cell receptor (beta chain) came from a study of T-cell reconstitution after alpha-beta-depleted transplantation in children. Study-level points and caveats: Several hundred expanded graft clones reportedly gave rise to the alpha-beta T cells present about two months after transplant.

The germline V gene has CDR1 KGHDR and CDR2 SFDVKD. The CDR3 is made up of 12 amino acids. V lost 6 bases and J lost 9; bases outside the gene matches: 7. Many counts were recorded for this clonotype. No antigen is known for it. TCRbeta library preparation incorporated unique molecular identifiers. TCRdb analysed the PCR reads with MiXCR anew, one entry per CDR3 protein. The table records about 260,000 distinct CDR3 sequences, under 9.5% of them present only once. The sequence was obtained from a male patient between 5 and 17 years old who had a stem cell transplant for acute lymphoblastic leukemia, so the T cells may come from the graft donor. The sample here was PBMCs, mostly from graft donor cells, taken 180 days after TCRalphabeta/CD19-depleted stem cell transplant. V and J are TRBV24-1 and TRBJ2-7; 7 bases match TRBD1. The DNA of the CDR3 is TGTGCCACCAGTTCCCACAGGGGCGCGCAGTACTTC. Its protein product is CATSSHRGAQYF.